This TCR beta chain stems from a study of beta chain features in type 1 diabetes. Study observations and caveats: TCRB CDR3 length was moderately but significantly reduced in all four CD4+ subsets of Type 1 diabetes patients.

In regard to this clone: Its cognate antigen is unknown.

All of the isolated RNA was reverse transcribed, so expressed TCRB transcripts were sequenced. TCRdb's copy holds only in-frame clones and misses some; the assay was immunoSEQ multiplex PCR. This sample has approximately 730,000 clones; 13% occur once, and the top ten carry 0.022%. The germline V and J ends were trimmed by 5 bases and 5 bases, with 16 bases remaining between them. Germline CDR1 and CDR2: SQVTM and ANQGSEA. The CDR3 sequence is 14 residues long. Sequenced sample: naive CD4+ T cells from blood. The source of this sequence is a young man with type 1 diabetes. V gene TRBV29-1 combines with J gene TRBJ2-1; TRBD2 might be the D (5 bases). CDR3: CSVRGRGGDNEQFF. Written as DNA, the CDR3 is TGCAGCGTTCGGGGTCGTGGAGGAGACAATGAGCAGTTCTTC.